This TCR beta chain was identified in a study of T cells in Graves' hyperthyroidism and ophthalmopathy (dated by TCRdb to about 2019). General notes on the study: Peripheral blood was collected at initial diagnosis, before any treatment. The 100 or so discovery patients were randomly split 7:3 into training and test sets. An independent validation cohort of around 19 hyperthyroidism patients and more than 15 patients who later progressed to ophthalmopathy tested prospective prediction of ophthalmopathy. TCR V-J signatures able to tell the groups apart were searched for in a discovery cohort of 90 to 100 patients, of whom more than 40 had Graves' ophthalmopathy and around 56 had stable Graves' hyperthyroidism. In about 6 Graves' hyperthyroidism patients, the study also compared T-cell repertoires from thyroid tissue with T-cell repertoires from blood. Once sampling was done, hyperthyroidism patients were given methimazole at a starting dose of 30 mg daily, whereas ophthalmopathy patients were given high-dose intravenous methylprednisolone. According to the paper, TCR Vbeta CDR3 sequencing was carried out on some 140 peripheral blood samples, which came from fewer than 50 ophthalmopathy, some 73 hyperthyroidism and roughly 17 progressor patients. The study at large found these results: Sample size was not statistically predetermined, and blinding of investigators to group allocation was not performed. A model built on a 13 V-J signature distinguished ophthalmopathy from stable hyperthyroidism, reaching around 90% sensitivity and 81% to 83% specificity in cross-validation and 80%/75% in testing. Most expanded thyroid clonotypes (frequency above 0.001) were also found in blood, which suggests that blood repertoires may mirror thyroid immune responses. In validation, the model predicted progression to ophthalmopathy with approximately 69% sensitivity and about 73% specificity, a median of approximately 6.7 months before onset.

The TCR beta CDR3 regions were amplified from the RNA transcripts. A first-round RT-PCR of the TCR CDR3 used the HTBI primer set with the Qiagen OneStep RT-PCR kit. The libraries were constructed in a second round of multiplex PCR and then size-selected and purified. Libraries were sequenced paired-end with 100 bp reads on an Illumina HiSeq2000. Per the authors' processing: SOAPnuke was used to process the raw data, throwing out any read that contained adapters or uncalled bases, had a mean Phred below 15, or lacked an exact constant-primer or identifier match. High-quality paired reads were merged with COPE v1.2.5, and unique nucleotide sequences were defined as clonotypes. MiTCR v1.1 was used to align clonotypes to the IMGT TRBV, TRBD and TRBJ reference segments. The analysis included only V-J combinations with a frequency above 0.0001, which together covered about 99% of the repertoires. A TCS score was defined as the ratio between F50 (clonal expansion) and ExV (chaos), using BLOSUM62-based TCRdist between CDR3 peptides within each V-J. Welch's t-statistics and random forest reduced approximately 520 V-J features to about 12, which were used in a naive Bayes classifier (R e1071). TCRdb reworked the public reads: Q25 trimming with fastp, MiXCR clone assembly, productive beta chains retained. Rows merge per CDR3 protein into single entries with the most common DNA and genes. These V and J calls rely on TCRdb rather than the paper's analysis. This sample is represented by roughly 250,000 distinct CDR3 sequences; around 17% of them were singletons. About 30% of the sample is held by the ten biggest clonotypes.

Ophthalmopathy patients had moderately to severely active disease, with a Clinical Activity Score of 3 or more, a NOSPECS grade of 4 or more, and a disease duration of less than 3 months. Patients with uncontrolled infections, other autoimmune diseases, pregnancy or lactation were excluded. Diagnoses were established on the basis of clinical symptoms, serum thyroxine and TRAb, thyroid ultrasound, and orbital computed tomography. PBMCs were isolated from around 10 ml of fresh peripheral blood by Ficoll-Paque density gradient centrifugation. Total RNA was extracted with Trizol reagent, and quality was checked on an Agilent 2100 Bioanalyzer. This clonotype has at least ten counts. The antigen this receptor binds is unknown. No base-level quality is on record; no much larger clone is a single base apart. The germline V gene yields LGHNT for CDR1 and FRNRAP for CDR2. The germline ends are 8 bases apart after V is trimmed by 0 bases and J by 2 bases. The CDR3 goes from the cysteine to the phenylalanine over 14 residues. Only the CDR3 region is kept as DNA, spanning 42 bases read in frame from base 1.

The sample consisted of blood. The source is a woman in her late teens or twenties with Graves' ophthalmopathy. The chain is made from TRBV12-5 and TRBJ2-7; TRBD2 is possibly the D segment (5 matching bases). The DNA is TGTGCTAGTGGTTTGGTTAGCGCACCCTACGAGCAGTACTTC. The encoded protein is CASGLVSAPYEQYF.